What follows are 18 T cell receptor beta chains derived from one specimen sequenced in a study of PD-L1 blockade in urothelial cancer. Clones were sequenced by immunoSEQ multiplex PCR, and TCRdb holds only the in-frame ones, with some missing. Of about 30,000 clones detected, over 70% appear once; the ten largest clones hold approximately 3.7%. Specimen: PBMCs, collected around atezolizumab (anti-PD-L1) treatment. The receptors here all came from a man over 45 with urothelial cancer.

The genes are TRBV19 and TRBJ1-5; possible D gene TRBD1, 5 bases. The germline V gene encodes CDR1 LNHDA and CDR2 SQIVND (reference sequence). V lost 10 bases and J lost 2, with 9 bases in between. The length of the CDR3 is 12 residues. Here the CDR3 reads CATRAGNQPQHF. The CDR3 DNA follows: TGTGCCACCAGGGCTGGCAATCAGCCCCAGCATTTT.

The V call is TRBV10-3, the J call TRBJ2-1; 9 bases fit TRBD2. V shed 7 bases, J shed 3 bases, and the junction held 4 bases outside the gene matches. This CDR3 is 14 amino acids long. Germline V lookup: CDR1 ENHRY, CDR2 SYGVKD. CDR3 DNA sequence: TGTGCCATCACCTCTAGCGGGGACTACAATGAGCAGTTCTTC. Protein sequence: CAITSSGDYNEQFF.

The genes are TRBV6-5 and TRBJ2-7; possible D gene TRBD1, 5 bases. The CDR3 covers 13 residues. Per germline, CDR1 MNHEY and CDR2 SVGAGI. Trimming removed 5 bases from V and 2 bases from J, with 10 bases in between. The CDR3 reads CASSRRVTYEQYF. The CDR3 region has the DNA TGTGCCAGCAGTCGCAGGGTAACCTACGAGCAGTACTTC.

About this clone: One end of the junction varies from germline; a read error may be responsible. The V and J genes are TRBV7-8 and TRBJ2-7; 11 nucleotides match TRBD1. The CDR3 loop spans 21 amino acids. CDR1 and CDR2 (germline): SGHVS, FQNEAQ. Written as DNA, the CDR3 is TGTGCCAGCAGCCTAGCCAGGCTGGCCAGGACAGGGGGCAGGAATTTCTACGAGCAGTACTTC. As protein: CASSLARLARTGGRNFYEQYF.

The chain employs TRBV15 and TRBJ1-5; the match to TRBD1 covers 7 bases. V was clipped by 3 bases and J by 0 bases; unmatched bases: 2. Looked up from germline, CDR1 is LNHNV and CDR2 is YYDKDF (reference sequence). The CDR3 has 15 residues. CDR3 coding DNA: TGTGCCACCAGCAGTACAGGGGTTAGCAATCAGCCCCAGCATTTT. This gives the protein CATSSTGVSNQPQHF.

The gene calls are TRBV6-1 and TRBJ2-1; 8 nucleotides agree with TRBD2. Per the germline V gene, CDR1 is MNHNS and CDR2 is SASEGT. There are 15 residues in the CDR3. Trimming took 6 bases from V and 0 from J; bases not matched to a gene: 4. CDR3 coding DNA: TGTGCCAGCAGGGGGGGACTAGACTCCTACAATGAGCAGTTCTTC. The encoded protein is CASRGGLDSYNEQFF.

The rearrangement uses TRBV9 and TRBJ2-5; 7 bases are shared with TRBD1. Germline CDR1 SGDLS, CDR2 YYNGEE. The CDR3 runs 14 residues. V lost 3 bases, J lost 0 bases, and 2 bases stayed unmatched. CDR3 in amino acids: CASSDDRDQETQYF. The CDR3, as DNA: TGTGCCAGCAGCGACGACAGGGACCAAGAGACCCAGTACTTC.

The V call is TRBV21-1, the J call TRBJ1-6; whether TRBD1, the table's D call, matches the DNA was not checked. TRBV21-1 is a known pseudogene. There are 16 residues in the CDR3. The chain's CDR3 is CASRCDHDRLNSPLHF. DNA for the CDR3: TGTGCCAGCAGGTGCGATCATGACAGGCTCAATTCACCCCTCCACTTT.

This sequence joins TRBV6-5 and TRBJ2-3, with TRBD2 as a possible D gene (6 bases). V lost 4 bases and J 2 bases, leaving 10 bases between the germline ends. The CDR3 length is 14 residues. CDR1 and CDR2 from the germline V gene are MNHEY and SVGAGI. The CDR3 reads CASSSSGFTDTQYF. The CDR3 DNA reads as TGTGCCAGCAGTTCGAGCGGGTTCACAGATACGCAGTATTTT.

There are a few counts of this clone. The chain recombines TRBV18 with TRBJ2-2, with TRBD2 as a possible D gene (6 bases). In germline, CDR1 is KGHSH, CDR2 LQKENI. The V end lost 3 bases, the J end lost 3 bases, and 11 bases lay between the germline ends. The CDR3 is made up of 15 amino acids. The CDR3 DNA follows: TGTGCCAGCTCACCCCCGGAGGGCTACACCGGGGAGCTGTTTTTT. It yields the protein CASSPPEGYTGELFF. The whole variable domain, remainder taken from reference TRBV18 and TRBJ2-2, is NAGVMQNPRHLVRRRGQEARLRCSPMKGHSHVYWYRQLPEEGLKFMVYLQKENIIDESGMPKERFSAEFPKEGPSILRIQQVVRGDSAAYFCASSPPEGYTGELFFGEGSRLTVL.

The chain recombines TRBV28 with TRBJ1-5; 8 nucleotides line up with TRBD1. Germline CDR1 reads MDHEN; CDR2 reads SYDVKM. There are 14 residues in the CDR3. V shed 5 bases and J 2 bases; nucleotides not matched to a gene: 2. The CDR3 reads CASSPGGRNQPQHF. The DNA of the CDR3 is TGTGCCAGCAGTCCAGGGGGCCGCAATCAGCCCCAGCATTTT.

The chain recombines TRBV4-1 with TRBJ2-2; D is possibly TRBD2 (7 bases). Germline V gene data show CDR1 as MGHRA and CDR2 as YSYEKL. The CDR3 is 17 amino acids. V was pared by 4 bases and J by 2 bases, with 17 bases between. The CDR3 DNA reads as TGCGCCAGCAGCCCGTTTGGACTAGGGACAAACACCGGGGAGCTGTTTTTT. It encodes CASSPFGLGTNTGELFF.

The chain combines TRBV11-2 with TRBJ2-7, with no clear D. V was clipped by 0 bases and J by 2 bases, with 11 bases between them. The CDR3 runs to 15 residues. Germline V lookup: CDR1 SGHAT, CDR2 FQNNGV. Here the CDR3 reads CASSLDRSPTYEQYF. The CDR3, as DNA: TGTGCCAGCAGCTTAGATCGGTCGCCTACCTACGAGCAGTACTTC.

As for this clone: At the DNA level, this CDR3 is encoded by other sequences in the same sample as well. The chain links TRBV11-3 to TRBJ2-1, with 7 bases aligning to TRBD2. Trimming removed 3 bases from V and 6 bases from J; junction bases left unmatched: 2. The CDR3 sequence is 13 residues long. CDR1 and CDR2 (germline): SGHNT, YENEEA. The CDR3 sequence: CASSLGGPNEQFF. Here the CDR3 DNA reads TGTGCCAGCAGCTTGGGAGGGCCCAATGAGCAGTTCTTC.

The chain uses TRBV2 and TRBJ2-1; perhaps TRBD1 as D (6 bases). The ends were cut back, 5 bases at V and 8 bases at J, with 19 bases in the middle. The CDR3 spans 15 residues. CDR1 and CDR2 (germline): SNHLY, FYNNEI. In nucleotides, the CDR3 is TGTGCCAGCAGTCGAAAAGGGACATCAGGGGATGAGCAGTTCTTC. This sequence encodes CASSRKGTSGDEQFF.

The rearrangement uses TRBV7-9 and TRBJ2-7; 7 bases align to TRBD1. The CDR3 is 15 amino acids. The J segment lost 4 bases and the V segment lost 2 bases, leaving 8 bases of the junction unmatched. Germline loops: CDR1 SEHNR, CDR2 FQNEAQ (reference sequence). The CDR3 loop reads CASSLRQGPAYEQYF. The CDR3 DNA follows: TGTGCCAGCAGCTTAAGACAGGGCCCGGCGTACGAGCAGTACTTC.

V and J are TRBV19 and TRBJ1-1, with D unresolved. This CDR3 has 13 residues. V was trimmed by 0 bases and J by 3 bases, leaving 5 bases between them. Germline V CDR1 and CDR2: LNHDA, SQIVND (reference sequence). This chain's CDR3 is CASSIELYTEAFF. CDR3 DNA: TGTGCCAGTAGTATAGAACTGTACACTGAAGCTTTCTTT.

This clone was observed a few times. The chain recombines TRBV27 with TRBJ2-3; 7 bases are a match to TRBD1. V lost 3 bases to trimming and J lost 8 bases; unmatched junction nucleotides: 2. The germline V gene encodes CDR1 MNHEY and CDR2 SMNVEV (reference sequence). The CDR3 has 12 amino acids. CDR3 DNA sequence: TGTGCCAGCAGTTTTCCAGGGGGTACGCAGTATTTT. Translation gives CASSFPGGTQYF.